The T cell receptor (beta chain) under discussion was sequenced for a study of Ad26.COV2.S vaccination and SARS-CoV-2 variants. Study-level findings and limits: Total responses of T cells may have been underestimated by the analyses of TCR breadth and depth.

The CDR3 extends over 13 amino acids. Per germline, CDR1 MNHNS and CDR2 SASEGT. V shed 1 base and J shed 8 bases, with 9 bases lying between them. As for this clone: Its antigen is still unknown.

The table came from immunoSEQ multiplex PCR; TCRdb's copy has only in-frame clones and leaves some out. The sample includes roughly 380,000 clones, around 90% of them seen just once. This clonotype was obtained from a human donor who had recovered from COVID-19. The rearrangement joins TRBV6-1 to TRBJ2-1; D is unclear. The sample consisted of peripheral blood, taken after recovery from COVID-19. In DNA form, the CDR3 reads TGTGCCAGCAGTGAAGTAGGGTGGGATGAGCAGTTCTTC. Protein: CASSEVGWDEQFF.